Each of the 11 T cell receptor beta chains below was sequenced from the same sample in a study of blood T cell repertoires in COVID-19. Profiling relied on immunoSEQ multiplex PCR, and the TCRdb table lists in-frame clones only, not all of them. This table has some 230,000 clones, approximately 81% appearing once. The sequenced sample was peripheral blood. The receptors were gathered from a woman aged 55 to 70 who had recovered from COVID-19.

V is TRBV4-2 and J is TRBJ1-2; 7 bases fit TRBD1. In germline, CDR1 is LGHNA, CDR2 YNFKEQ. V was pared by 3 bases and J by 8 bases, with 6 bases of the junction left unmatched. The CDR3 length is 13 residues. The CDR3 DNA sequence: TGTGCCAGCAGCCACAGACAGGGTGAAGGCTACACCTTC. Its protein product is CASSHRQGEGYTF.

The V call is TRBV6-1, the J call TRBJ1-1; D is unclear. The CDR3 contains 16 residues. V was clipped by 2 bases and J by 0 bases, with 13 bases between them. CDR1 and CDR2 (germline): MNHNS, SASEGT. This chain's CDR3 is CASSEFQVRLNTEAFF. The CDR3 nucleotides are TGTGCCAGCAGTGAATTTCAGGTCAGGTTGAACACTGAAGCTTTCTTT.

This rearrangement joins TRBV20-1 to TRBJ2-5, with 9 bases lining up with TRBD2. In germline, CDR1 is DFQATT, CDR2 SNEGSKA (reference sequence). The CDR3 sequence is 15 residues long. Trimming took 3 bases from V and 4 from J; bases not matched to a gene: 9. DNA of the CDR3: TGCAGTGCTAGTAGCGGGGGCGCTTATGGAGAGACCCAGTACTTC. Translating it yields CSASSGGAYGETQYF.

V gene TRBV5-1 combines with J gene TRBJ2-1, with D possibly TRBD2 on 7 matching bases. Germline CDR1 reads SGHRS; CDR2 reads YFSETQ. With 0 bases removed from V and 5 bases from J, the gap between germline ends came to 12 bases. The CDR3 length is 15 residues. CDR3 sequence: CASSLASGGNNEQFF. DNA of the CDR3: TGCGCCAGCAGCTTGGCCTCGGGGGGCAACAATGAGCAGTTCTTC.

The V call is TRBV6-2 or TRBV6-3, the J call TRBJ1-5; D is unclear. V gave up 6 bases and J gave up 0 bases, with 15 bases separating them. The germline V gene has CDR1 MNHEY and CDR2 SVGEGT. The CDR3 spans 16 residues. Here the CDR3 reads CASSPPTYYSNQPQHF. DNA of the CDR3: TGTGCCAGCAGCCCTCCGACCTACTATAGCAATCAGCCCCAGCATTTT.

V and J are TRBV5-1 and TRBJ2-7; D gene uncertain. This CDR3 has 14 residues. Trimming pared 2 bases from V and 3 bases from J, leaving 12 bases between. CDR1 SGHRS and CDR2 YFSETQ come from the germline V gene. CDR3 residues: CASSLDDNGYEQYF. The CDR3 region has the DNA TGCGCCAGCAGCTTAGATGACAATGGCTACGAGCAGTACTTC.

The CDR3 bases are TGTGCCAGCAGCCAAGGGGCCGAAGAGACCCAGTACTTC. Its translation: CASSQGAEETQYF. The chain recombines TRBV3-1 (or the pseudogene TRBV3-2) with TRBJ2-5; unclear D gene. The V end was cut by 1 base, the J end by 3 bases, with 6 bases between. CDR1 is LGHDT, CDR2 YNNKEL, per germline (reference sequence). There are 13 residues in the CDR3.

The chain employs TRBV30 and TRBJ1-1, with 7 bases that match TRBD1. V shed 1 base and J 8 bases; nucleotides not matched to a gene: 4. Per the germline V gene, CDR1 is GTSNPN and CDR2 is SVGIG (reference sequence). The CDR3 length is 12 residues. The CDR3 spells CAWSATGQEAFF. CDR3 nucleotides: TGTGCCTGGAGTGCTACGGGACAGGAAGCTTTCTTT.

The rearrangement uses TRBV19 and TRBJ2-5; D is perhaps TRBD1 (5 bases). Trimming cost V 5 bases and J 2 bases, with 18 bases left between them. Germline V lookup: CDR1 LNHDA, CDR2 SQIVND (reference sequence). CDR3 size: 16 residues. As DNA, the CDR3 is TGTGCCAGTAGTCACTTACGGGCAGGGTCACAAGAGACCCAGTACTTC. Residues: CASSHLRAGSQETQYF.

The chain carries TRBV7-2 and TRBJ2-1; a weak D match, TRBD2 (6 bases). Germline loops: CDR1 SGHTA, CDR2 FQGNSA. Trimming cost V 7 bases and J 3 bases, with 10 bases left between them. CDR3 length: 13 residues. In DNA, the CDR3 is TGTGCCAGCAAGGAGGGGTTCTACAATGAGCAGTTCTTC. Translating gives CASKEGFYNEQFF.

On this clone itself: Other DNA sequences within the sample encode an identical CDR3. CDR3 region: CASSLGASSYNSPLHF. As DNA, the CDR3 is TGTGCCAGCAGCTTGGGGGCGAGCTCCTATAATTCACCCCTCCACTTT. The genes are TRBV5-8 and TRBJ1-6; the D is unclear. This CDR3 region has 16 residues. The ends were cut back, 0 bases at V and 0 bases at J, with 7 bases in the middle. The germline CDR1 and CDR2 sequences are SGHTS and YDEGEE.